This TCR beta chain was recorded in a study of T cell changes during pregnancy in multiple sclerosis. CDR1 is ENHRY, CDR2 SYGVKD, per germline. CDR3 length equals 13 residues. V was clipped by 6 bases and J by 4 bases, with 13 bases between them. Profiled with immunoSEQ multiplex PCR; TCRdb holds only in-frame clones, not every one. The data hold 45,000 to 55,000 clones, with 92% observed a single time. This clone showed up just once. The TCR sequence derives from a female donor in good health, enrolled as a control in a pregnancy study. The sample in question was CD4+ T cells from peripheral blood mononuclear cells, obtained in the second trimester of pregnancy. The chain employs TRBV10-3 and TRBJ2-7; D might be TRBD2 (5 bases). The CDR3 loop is CAISRGPEYEQYF. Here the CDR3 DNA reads TGTGCCATCAGCCGGGGTCCTGAATACGAGCAGTACTTC.